The 16 T cell receptor beta chains below all came from one sample that was sequenced in a study of identical twins. TCRdb ran MiXCR on the 5' RACE reads and lists one entry per CDR3 protein. The table has roughly 190,000 distinct CDR3 sequences, approximately 16% seen once. These data were also filed under a second study, of T cells expressing NK-cell markers.

Specimen: CD8+ T cells sorted from blood. These receptors came from a woman younger than 30 in good health.

V is TRBV20-1 and J is TRBJ2-7; D is unresolved. Germline lookup yields CDR1 DFQATT and CDR2 SNEGSKA (reference sequence). Trimming took off 6 bases at V and 3 bases at J, with 15 bases between the two ends. There are 13 residues in the CDR3. CDR3 bases: TGCAGTGCCTCAGCGACCCAAATCTACGAGCAGTACTTC. Its translation: CSASATQIYEQYF.

This clonotype was counted a few times. V and J are TRBV9 and TRBJ2-1; D possibly corresponds to TRBD2 (5 bases). The CDR3 extends over 15 amino acids. In germline, CDR1 is SGDLS, CDR2 YYNGEE. The V and J ends lost 3 bases and 6 bases respectively, with 16 bases between them. The CDR3 loop reads CASSAPYLGGNEQFF. DNA of the CDR3: TGTGCCAGCAGCGCCCCTTACCTAGGAGGCAATGAGCAGTTCTTC.

This clonotype was seen only a few times. The gene calls are TRBV9 and TRBJ2-7; 8 nucleotides match TRBD2. J gave up 5 bases and V 0 bases, and 7 bases lay outside the gene matches. This CDR3 is 15 amino acids long. Germline-derived CDR1 and CDR2 are SGDLS and YYNGEE. Here the CDR3 DNA reads TGTGCCAGCAGCGTAGCTGCCCTAGCGGGCAACGAGCAGTACTTC. Translated, it gives CASSVAALAGNEQYF.

This clonotype occurred a few times. The rearrangement links TRBV27 to TRBJ2-3; no firm D call. Between the trimmed V and J ends, which lost 4 bases and 3 bases, there was a span of 11 bases. This CDR3 region has 14 residues. CDR1 and CDR2 (germline): MNHEY, SMNVEV (reference sequence). CDR3 region: CASSSPYLTDTQYF. For the CDR3, the DNA is TGTGCCAGCAGTTCCCCCTATTTGACAGATACGCAGTATTTT.

This clonotype came up a few times. The chain links TRBV5-6 to TRBJ2-7; no clear D. Trimming pared 0 bases from V and 3 bases from J, leaving 7 bases between. The CDR3 is 13 amino acids. Germline V gene sequence: CDR1 SGHDT, CDR2 YYEEEE. The CDR3 DNA reads TGTGCCAGCAGCTTGGCCTCAGACTACGAGCAGTACTTC. This encodes CASSLASDYEQYF.

The chain uses TRBV15 and TRBJ2-5; 7 bases are a match to TRBD1. Looked up from germline, CDR1 is LNHNV and CDR2 is YYDKDF (reference sequence). Trimming at V came to 2 bases and at J to 1 base, leaving 7 bases not matched to a gene. The CDR3 is 16 residues long. The DNA of the CDR3 is TGTGCCACCAGCAGACCCGCGAGGGGGCCCCAAGAGACCCAGTACTTC. This gives the protein CATSRPARGPQETQYF.

The chain combines TRBV29-1 with TRBJ1-2; TRBD1 might be the D (6 bases). Trimming removed 4 bases from V and 7 bases from J, with 13 bases in between. The CDR3 has 12 residues. Germline CDR1 and CDR2: SQVTM and ANQGSEA. CDR3 amino acids: CSVVQGLGGYTF. CDR3 nucleotides: TGCAGCGTTGTTCAGGGGTTGGGTGGCTACACCTTC.

The V and J genes are TRBV9 and TRBJ2-3; D unresolved. V lost 3 bases to trimming and J lost 0 bases, with 8 bases between them. This CDR3 has 14 amino acids. Germline V gene lookup returns CDR1 SGDLS and CDR2 YYNGEE. The chain's CDR3 is CASSAQRSTDTQYF. DNA for the CDR3: TGTGCCAGCAGCGCCCAGCGAAGCACAGATACGCAGTATTTT.

This chain joins TRBV12-3 or TRBV12-4 and TRBJ2-7; D perhaps matches TRBD2 (7 bases). This CDR3 has 13 amino acids. Trimming stripped 10 bases from V and 6 bases from J, with 19 bases between. The CDR3 coding sequence is TGTGCCACCGCACCGGGGGGCCCCTCCGAGCAGTACTTC. Its translation is CATAPGGPSEQYF.

This clonotype was observed a handful of times. The chain joins TRBV2 to TRBJ1-1; no definite D call. The V and J ends lost 6 bases and 7 bases respectively, with 12 bases between them. The germline V gene has CDR1 SNHLY and CDR2 FYNNEI. This CDR3 is 12 amino acids long. The CDR3 DNA follows: TGTGCCAGCAGGGAGGTGGACGATGAAGCTTTCTTT. Its protein product is CASREVDDEAFF.

The genes are TRBV6-1 and TRBJ2-7, with D unresolved. Germline V gene sequence: CDR1 MNHNS, CDR2 SASEGT. V gave up 6 bases and J gave up 2 bases, with 11 bases separating them. The CDR3 is 13 amino acids. CDR3 coding DNA: TGTGCCAGCAGGAACCTTCTTGCCTACGAGCAGTACTTC. This encodes CASRNLLAYEQYF.

V gene TRBV5-8 combines with J gene TRBJ2-7; possible D gene TRBD2, 6 bases. This CDR3 is built from 14 residues. Germline loops: CDR1 SGHTS, CDR2 YDEGEE. Trimming removed 2 bases from V and 2 bases from J, with 11 bases in between. CDR3 loop: CASSLSGSAYEQYF. The CDR3, as DNA: TGTGCCAGCAGCTTATCCGGGAGCGCCTACGAGCAGTACTTC.

The chain recombines TRBV5-1 with TRBJ2-5; no firm D call. CDR1 is SGHRS, CDR2 YFSETQ, per germline. V gave up 3 bases and J gave up 5 bases, with 20 bases separating them. This CDR3 region has 16 residues. The CDR3: CASSSRSVYPEETQYF. The CDR3 DNA reads as TGCGCCAGCAGCTCCCGGTCTGTCTACCCCGAGGAGACCCAGTACTTC.

This clonotype was counted a few times. The chain is built from TRBV6-2 or TRBV6-3 and TRBJ2-2; no definite D call. This CDR3 has 14 residues. Germline V CDR1 and CDR2: MNHEY, SVGEGT. V was clipped by 0 bases and J by 4 bases, with 6 bases between them. The CDR3 protein is CASSYSGPTGELFF. The CDR3 DNA is TGTGCCAGCAGTTACTCAGGACCCACCGGGGAGCTGTTTTTT.

In its sample, this clonotype was seen a few times. The V gene is TRBV12-3 or TRBV12-4, the J gene TRBJ2-1; 7 nucleotides match TRBD2. The CDR3 consists of 15 residues. The V segment lost 7 bases and the J segment 3 bases; nucleotides outside the gene matches: 9. The CDR3 sequence: CASIPSGANYNEQFF. CDR3 DNA: TGTGCCAGCATTCCCAGCGGGGCCAACTACAATGAGCAGTTCTTC.

This chain uses TRBV6-4 with TRBJ2-1, with 7 bases aligning to TRBD2. With V trimmed by 4 bases and J by 6 bases, 12 bases remained unmatched. From germline, CDR1 is MRHNA and CDR2 SNTAGT. This CDR3 has 16 residues. Here the CDR3 reads CASSVWGLAGGNEQFF. The CDR3 DNA sequence: TGTGCCAGCAGTGTTTGGGGGTTAGCGGGTGGCAATGAGCAGTTCTTC.